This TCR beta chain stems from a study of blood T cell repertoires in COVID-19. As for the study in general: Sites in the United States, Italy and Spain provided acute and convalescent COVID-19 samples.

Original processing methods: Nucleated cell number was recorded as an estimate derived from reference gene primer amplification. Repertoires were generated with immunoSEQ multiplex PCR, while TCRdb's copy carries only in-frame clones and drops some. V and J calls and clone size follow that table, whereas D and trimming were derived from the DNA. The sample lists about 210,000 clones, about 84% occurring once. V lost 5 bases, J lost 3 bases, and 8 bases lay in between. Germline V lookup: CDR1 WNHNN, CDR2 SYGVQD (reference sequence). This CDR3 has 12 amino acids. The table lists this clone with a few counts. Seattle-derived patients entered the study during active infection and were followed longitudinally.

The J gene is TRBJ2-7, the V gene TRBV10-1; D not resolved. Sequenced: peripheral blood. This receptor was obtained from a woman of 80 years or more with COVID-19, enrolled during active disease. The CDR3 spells CASSPNNYEQYF. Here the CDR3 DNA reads TGCGCCAGCAGTCCGAACAACTACGAGCAGTACTTC.